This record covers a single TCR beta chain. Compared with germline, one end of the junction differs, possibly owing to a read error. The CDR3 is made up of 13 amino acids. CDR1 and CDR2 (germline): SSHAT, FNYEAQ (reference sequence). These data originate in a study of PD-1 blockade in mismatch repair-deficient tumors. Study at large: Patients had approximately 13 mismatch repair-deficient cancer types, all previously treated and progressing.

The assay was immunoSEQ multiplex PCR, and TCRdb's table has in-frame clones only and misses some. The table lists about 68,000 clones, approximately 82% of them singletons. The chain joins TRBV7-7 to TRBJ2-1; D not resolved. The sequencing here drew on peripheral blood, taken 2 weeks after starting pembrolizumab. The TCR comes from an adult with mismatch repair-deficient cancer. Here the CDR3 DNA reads TGTGCTAGCAGCCCTGACATATACAATGAGCAGTTCTTC. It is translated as CASSPDIYNEQFF.